Below are 3 T cell receptor beta chains sequenced from a single sample in a study of T cells after yellow fever vaccination (dated by TCRdb to the late 2010s). The treatment or condition label here, explained by the study, means: live attenuated yellow fever vaccine strain. Library generation was performed with 5' RACE. The instrument given in TCRdb is Illumina NovaSeq 6000. Through fastp at Q25 and MiXCR, TCRdb rebuilt clones from the public reads, retaining in-frame beta chains. Duplicate CDR3 protein sequences are folded into a single record with the most common DNA and genes. The sample contains a few hundred thousand distinct CDR3 sequences, 3.6% of them found a single time. The ten largest clones represent 15% to 20% of the sample. The source was PBMCs, collected 15 days after the yellow fever booster vaccination. The origin of the receptors is a man aged 18 to 29 who received the YFV17D yellow fever vaccine.

The sample holds many counts of this clonotype. The CDR3, as DNA: TGTGCCAGCAGTTACCGGCAGGGTGGCGAGCAGTACGTC. Amino acid sequence: CASSYRQGGEQYV. The rearrangement uses TRBV6-5 and TRBJ2-7, with TRBD1 as a possible D gene (5 bases). V lost 2 bases to trimming and J lost 6 bases, with 11 bases between them. This CDR3 has 13 amino acids. The V gene's germline CDR1 is MNHEY and CDR2 SVGAGI.

This clonotype has ten or more counts. CDR3 protein: CASSYSRSGTYNSPLHF. The CDR3 DNA is TGTGCCAGCAGTTACTCGAGGTCGGGAACCTATAATTCACCCCTCCACTTT. The genes are TRBV6-2 or TRBV6-3 and TRBJ1-6, with no clear D. Germline values: CDR1 MNHEY, CDR2 SVGEGT. The V gene lost 0 bases and the J gene lost 2 bases, with 11 bases spanning the gap. This CDR3 has 17 amino acids.

This clonotype occurred many times. Here the CDR3 DNA reads TGCGCCAGCAGTGACTACAGGGGCTACGAGCAGTACTTC. Translated, it gives CASSDYRGYEQYF. The chain has TRBV10-2 and TRBJ2-7, with TRBD1 matching 7 bases. CDR1 WSHSY and CDR2 SAAADI come from the germline V gene. This CDR3 has 13 amino acids. V was pared by 3 bases and J by 3 bases, with 2 bases of the junction left unmatched.